This T cell receptor beta chain was captured in a study of memory CD4+ T cells and cytomegalovirus serostatus (dated by TCRdb to between 2018 and 2020). As for the study more broadly: The 33 healthy Belgian adults in the cohort included 9 who were CMV seropositive and roughly 25 who were CMV seronegative. The study sequenced CD4+ memory TCRbeta repertoires of a Belgian cohort with known cytomegalovirus serostatus to replicate a published TCR-based CMV serostatus classifier. The full study reports these points: The results were read as suggesting that the CMV-associated TCR signature is, for the most part, present in the CD4+ memory repertoire. On the Belgian cohort, the classifier built on the original framework reached a median bootstrapped AUC of about 0.95, with a 95% CI of 0.76-1.00. For predicting CMV serostatus, the median bootstrapped AUC was about 0.95 using the original framework and 0.9 to 0.92 using a US-trained random forest. Of about 180 previously reported CMV-associated TCRbeta sequences, about 72 appeared in the CD4+ memory repertoires, each in one to five individuals. Only CD4+CD45RO+ memory cells were sequenced, in contrast to the original study, in which naive and memory CD4+ and CD8+ populations were covered.

This clone is a singleton in its sample. Its antigen target is currently unknown. Base qualities were left out, and no much larger clone turns up one base away. Single viable CD3+CD4+CD8-CD45RO+ cells were sorted as memory CD4+ T cells on a FACSAria II. CMV serostatus was determined using a Roche Elecsys assay that detects serum IgG against CMV pp150, pp28, p38 and p52. Once the samples were thawed, total CD4+ T cells were enriched through positive selection using CD4 magnetic microbeads. The samples came from a different study that was designed specifically to examine the CD4+ T cell memory repertoire. Peripheral blood mononuclear cells were isolated and cryopreserved according to standard operating procedures, and serum was kept at -80 degrees C. The staining relied on CD3-PerCP (BW264/56), CD4-APC (RPA-T4), CD45RO-PE (UCHT1) and CD8-Pacific Orange (3B5) antibodies, and Sytox blue was used to exclude non-viable cells.

Genomic DNA was extracted from sorted cells with the Quick-DNA Microprep Kit. Amplification of TCRbeta DNA was done with the immunoSEQ hsTCRbeta kit, following the protocol from the manufacturer. An Illumina MiSeq instrument was used to sequence the TCRbeta libraries. In the source study's methods: Once out-of-frame sequences had been removed, 2,204,828 distinct TCRbeta sequences were left, which works out to an average of approximately 72,000 per individual. Each individual was scored according to the count of around 160 previously reported CMV-associated TCRbeta sequences and the total productive distinct TCRbeta count. A beta-binomial model was reimplemented in Python, and scikit-learn random forests with default parameters were trained on US cohort data. Classifier performance on the Belgian cohort was summarized as median AUC with percentile confidence intervals calculated over 10,000 bootstrap iterations. TCRdb took this table from immuneACCESS and kept in-frame rearrangements with V and J called. Such tables lack part of the clones; where checked against another copy, unresolved V genes explain under half of the gap, and the rest is unexplained. V and J calls and clone size are given by that table; D and trimming were obtained from the DNA. For this sample the table gives about 73,000 clones, of which just under 80% were detected only once. Together, the top ten hold about 2.5% of the sample.

From its cysteine to its phenylalanine, the CDR3 spans 14 amino acids. Here the CDR3 DNA is all that survives: 42 bases in frame from base 1. The germline V end is reduced by 9 bases and the J end by 0 bases; junction bases left unmatched: 6. The germline V gene (reference sequence) specifies SGHNT as CDR1 and YYREEE as CDR2. Sequencing was carried out using memory CD4+ T cells from blood. This clonotype was obtained from an adult in good health and CMV-seropositive. Recombination linked TRBV5-4 to TRBJ1-1; 9 of the junction bases match TRBD1. DNA sequence: TGTGCCACCAAAAGACAGGGGGTGAACACTGAAGCTTTCTTT. The translation is CATKRQGVNTEAFF.